This T cell receptor beta chain appears in the sequencing data of a study of T-cell reconstitution after alpha-beta-depleted transplantation in children (dated by TCRdb to between 2015 and 2016). A note on the overall study: Using TCR repertoire profiling, the study followed T-cell immune reconstitution in a quantitative way in children after TCRalphabeta/CD19-depleted allogeneic hematopoietic cell transplantation. Broader findings and caveats from the paper: The apparently early recovery of alphabetaT-cell counts about two months after transplant reportedly depended on only several hundred rapidly expanded clones that came from non-depleted graft cells. In some patients, the high TCRbeta diversity seen at day 60 was put down to recipient T cells and intrathymic progenitors that had survived conditioning. Over subsequent months, a decline in hyperexpanded clone frequencies was noted, and after one year, T-cell counts and TCRbeta diversity were mostly ascribed to newly produced T cells.

This specimen's treatment or condition label, interpreted: allogeneic hematopoietic cell transplantation with graft depleted of TCRalphabeta T cells and CD19 B cells. Transplant recipients were children who received TCRalphabeta/CD19-depleted allogeneic hematopoietic cell grafts. To note about this clonotype: The antigen it recognizes is unknown. Within one base of it there is no much larger clone, and no base qualities were kept.

Receptor amplification or capture employed PCR. This sample was sequenced with an Illumina HiSeq 2500. To normalize quantification of the TCRbeta repertoire, the TCR libraries were built with molecular barcoding that relied on unique molecular identifiers. Clones were called with MiXCR by TCRdb after fastp trimmed the public reads at Q25, and only in-frame beta chains were retained. Rows matching on CDR3 protein sequence are summarized as one entry with the most common DNA and genes. The sample table holds 750,000 to 950,000 distinct CDR3 sequences, of which roughly 15% were seen once. The ten largest clones capture roughly 4.8% of the sample. Reading from cysteine to phenylalanine, the CDR3 counts 13 amino acids. Of the read, only the CDR3 DNA is kept; its 39 bases are in frame from base 1. V is reduced by 6 bases and J by 7 bases, leaving a spacing of 15 bases between them. For CDR1 and CDR2, the germline V gene lists MNHNS and SASEGT.

The sequence derives from a male patient younger than 18 who had a stem cell transplant for acute lymphoblastic leukemia, so the T cells may come from the graft donor. Rearrangement joined TRBV6-1 to TRBJ1-2, with the D segment identity uncertain. The material sequenced was PBMCs, mostly from graft donor cells, taken 360 days after TCRalphabeta/CD19-depleted stem cell transplant. The base sequence is TGTGCCAGCAGCCTTACCGTCGAGACTGGCTACACCTTC. Translated, this is CASSLTVETGYTF.